Sequencing of this T cell receptor (beta chain) was carried out in a study of CD8 T cells in Susac syndrome. Reverse transcription of about 0.45 to 1 ug RNA was performed with random hexamers. TCRdb used MiXCR to reprocess the immunoSEQ multiplex PCR reads, holding one entry per CDR3 protein. The sample has about 280,000 distinct CDR3 sequences, approximately 84% seen once. Per germline, CDR1 LNHDA and CDR2 SQIVND (reference sequence). V dropped 2 bases and J dropped 6; count of bases not matched to a gene: 6. The CDR3 contains 15 residues. The gene calls are TRBV19 and TRBJ2-1, with TRBD2 identical over 8 bases. What was sequenced was CD8+ T cells from PBMCs. The receptor was isolated from a human donor with multiple sclerosis. The CDR3 DNA reads as TGTGCCAGTAGTATATCCGGGAGGGCCCTCAATGAGCAGTTCTTC. It encodes CASSISGRALNEQFF.